The 20 T cell receptor beta chains below come from one sample, sequenced in a study of cytomegalovirus exposure and HLA in healthy donors. With 60 Vbeta and 13 Jbeta primers, the PCR was carried out. The protocol was immunoSEQ multiplex PCR, while the TCRdb copy is restricted to in-frame clones and leaves out a portion. The sample lists approximately 160,000 clones; more than 70% were seen once. Material: PBMCs. These receptors originate from a boy aged 2-9 years in good health and CMV-seronegative.

This clone turned up a few times. The chain employs TRBV5-6 and TRBJ2-1; D not resolved. Germline V lookup: CDR1 SGHDT, CDR2 YYEEEE. The germline V and J ends were trimmed by 4 bases and 4 bases, with 12 bases remaining between them. This CDR3 spans 14 amino acids. The CDR3 DNA sequence: TGTGCCAGCAGCGTCCAGCGAGCGTACAATGAGCAGTTCTTC. Translation: CASSVQRAYNEQFF.

This chain uses TRBV5-1 with TRBJ2-1, with TRBD2 identical over 9 bases. The CDR3 loop spans 16 amino acids. Germline trimming cut 0 bases from V and 7 bases from J; bases unmatched to any gene: 8. CDR1 and CDR2 (germline): SGHRS, YFSETQ. CDR3 amino acids: CASSLVISGSWNEQFF. The CDR3 DNA follows: TGCGCCAGCAGCTTGGTGATTAGCGGGAGTTGGAATGAGCAGTTCTTC.

This sequence joins TRBV18 and TRBJ2-5; 8 nucleotides agree with TRBD1. The CDR3 loop spans 14 amino acids. The V gene's germline CDR1 is KGHSH and CDR2 LQKENI. With V trimmed by 3 bases and J by 2 bases, 2 bases remained unmatched. CDR3 residues: CASSPGTGQETQYF. For the CDR3, the DNA is TGTGCCAGCTCACCCGGGACAGGACAAGAGACCCAGTACTTC.

This sequence joins TRBV5-1 and TRBJ2-7, with a possible D match to TRBD1 (6 bases). This CDR3 region has 14 residues. The germline gives CDR1 SGHRS, CDR2 YFSETQ. V gave up 0 bases and J gave up 5 bases, with 12 bases separating them. The CDR3 protein is CASSLEGVWDEQYF. The CDR3 bases are TGCGCCAGCAGCTTGGAGGGGGTTTGGGACGAGCAGTACTTC.

The CDR3 sequence is CASSLAGGSSAYEQYF. DNA for the CDR3: TGTGCCAGCAGCTTAGCCGGCGGTTCTTCCGCGTACGAGCAGTACTTC. The chain has TRBV7-6 and TRBJ2-5; D gene uncertain. The DNA matches TRBJ2-7 better at its end, which makes the J call doubtful. The length of the CDR3 is 16 residues. Germline values: CDR1 SGHVS, CDR2 FNYEAQ.

This chain connects TRBV15 to TRBJ1-2; TRBD1 might be the D (5 bases). The V gene lost 1 base and the J gene lost 6 bases, with 21 bases spanning the gap. The CDR3 sequence is 17 residues long. CDR1 LNHNV and CDR2 YYDKDF come from the germline V gene (reference sequence). The CDR3 DNA sequence: TGTGCCACCAGCAGAGCGAAGGGGAACGGGCGCTACAATGGCTACACCTTC. Amino acid sequence: CATSRAKGNGRYNGYTF.

In the case of this clone: Other DNA sequences in this specimen translate into the identical CDR3. The chain combines TRBV20-1 with TRBJ2-7; TRBD2 might be the D (6 bases). Germline V gene sequence: CDR1 DFQATT, CDR2 SNEGSKA (reference sequence). The CDR3 spans 11 residues. V lost 6 bases to trimming and J lost 6 bases, with 12 bases between them. In DNA form, the CDR3 reads TGCAGTGCCCCCTGGGGGGTCGAGCAGTACTTC. Amino acid sequence: CSAPWGVEQYF.

The chain couples TRBV30 to TRBJ1-3, with TRBD1 matching over 8 bases. J gave up 4 bases and V 0 bases, and 5 bases lay outside the gene matches. The CDR3 contains 15 residues. Germline V gives CDR1 GTSNPN, CDR2 SVGIG (reference sequence). The CDR3 nucleotides read TGTGCCTGGAGTGTACTCGGACAGGGAGGAAACACCATATATTTT. It yields the protein CAWSVLGQGGNTIYF.

This chain joins TRBV7-9 and TRBJ2-7; possible D gene TRBD2, 5 bases. This CDR3 region has 17 residues. Germline assignment: CDR1 SEHNR and CDR2 FQNEAQ (reference sequence). V dropped 1 base and J dropped 1 base, with 17 bases sitting between them. The CDR3 loop reads CASSLGGLAWKSYEQYF. CDR3 DNA sequence: TGTGCCAGCAGCTTAGGAGGGCTAGCCTGGAAATCCTACGAGCAGTACTTC. The full variable domain, completed using reference TRBV7-9 and TRBJ2-7, is DTGVSQNPRHKITKRGQNVTFRCDPISEHNRLYWYRQTLGQGPEFLTYFQNEAQLEKSRLLSDRFSAERPKGSFSTLEIQRTEQGDSAMYLCASSLGGLAWKSYEQYFGPGTRLTVT.

CDR3 in amino acids: CASSIGLAGKETQYF. The CDR3 nucleotides read TGCGCCAGCAGCATAGGACTAGCGGGAAAAGAGACCCAGTACTTC. This chain links TRBV5-1 with TRBJ2-5, with 12 positions matching TRBD2. V was clipped by 4 bases and J by 3 bases; unmatched bases: 4. This CDR3 spans 15 amino acids. Germline V gene lookup returns CDR1 SGHRS and CDR2 YFSETQ.

The chain joins TRBV4-2 to TRBJ2-1, with 10 bases matching TRBD2. In germline, CDR1 is LGHNA, CDR2 YNFKEQ. V trimming: 4 bases; J trimming: 8 bases; junction bases outside the gene matches: 8. The length of the CDR3 is 15 residues. For the CDR3, the DNA is TGTGCCAGCAGCCGAGAGATAGCGGGAGGCGATGAGCAGTTCTTC. Its translation is CASSREIAGGDEQFF.

The V call is TRBV5-1, the J call TRBJ1-1; D is ambiguous. Trimming cost V 6 bases and J 0 bases, with 9 bases left between them. There are 13 residues in the CDR3. Germline CDR1 and CDR2: SGHRS and YFSETQ. Here the CDR3 DNA reads TGCGCCAGCATTGGAGAGGTGAACACTGAAGCTTTCTTT. It translates to CASIGEVNTEAFF. Full variable domain (remainder filled in from reference TRBV5-1 and TRBJ1-1): KAGVTQTPRYLIKTRGQQVTLSCSPISGHRSVSWYQQTPGQGLQFLFEYFSETQRNKGNFPGRFSGRQFSNSRSEMNVSTLELGDSALYLCASIGEVNTEAFFGQGTRLTVV.

The count of this clone is one. CDR3 in DNA: TGTGCCAGTATAGGGACAGCCTATTCTAACTATGGCTACACCTTC. Translating gives CASIGTAYSNYGYTF. The gene calls are TRBV19 and TRBJ1-2, with 7 bases matching TRBD1. CDR3 length equals 15 residues. V gave up 7 bases and J gave up 0 bases; unmatched junction bases: 8. Germline V gives CDR1 LNHDA, CDR2 SQIVND (reference sequence).

The J gene is TRBJ2-2, the V gene TRBV7-3; 10 nucleotides match TRBD1. Germline lookup yields CDR1 SGHTA and CDR2 FQGTGA. The CDR3 spans 16 residues. Losses at the gene ends were 2 bases for V and 7 bases for J; bases not matched to a gene: 7. CDR3: CASSLVRQGAGGELFF. The CDR3 DNA is TGTGCCAGCAGCTTAGTGAGACAGGGGGCCGGCGGGGAGCTGTTTTTT.

J is TRBJ2-3 and V is TRBV6-6; possible D gene TRBD2, 6 bases. V was pared by 2 bases and J by 1 base, with 10 bases between. The germline gives CDR1 MNHNY, CDR2 SVGAGI (reference sequence). CDR3 size: 15 residues. DNA of the CDR3: TGTGCCAGCAGTTACACGGCTAGCGGCACAGATACGCAGTATTTT. Translated: CASSYTASGTDTQYF.

The chain is built from TRBV27 and TRBJ2-7; 10 nucleotides align to TRBD1. CDR1 is MNHEY and CDR2 is SMNVEV in the germline V gene (reference sequence). Trimming cost V 1 base and J 1 base; bases outside gene matches: 7. The CDR3 length is 17 residues. CDR3 amino acids: CASSLLWGGQGSYEQYF. The CDR3 coding sequence is TGTGCCAGCAGTTTATTATGGGGGGGACAGGGGTCCTACGAGCAGTACTTC.

The V and J genes are TRBV29-1 and TRBJ2-3, with 8 bases that match TRBD1. Trimming cost V 6 bases and J 3 bases; bases outside gene matches: 5. The germline V gene encodes CDR1 SQVTM and CDR2 ANQGSEA. The CDR3 sequence is 13 residues long. Here the CDR3 reads CSVDRGFTDTQYF. CDR3 DNA: TGCAGCGTAGACAGGGGCTTTACAGATACGCAGTATTTT.

The gene calls are TRBV7-3 and TRBJ1-2; possibly TRBD1 for D (6 bases). Trimming took off 7 bases at V and 2 bases at J, with 17 bases between the two ends. The CDR3 consists of 15 residues. Germline V gives CDR1 SGHTA, CDR2 FQGTGA. The CDR3: CASTTVVQGNYGYTF. The CDR3 DNA is TGTGCCAGCACCACAGTGGTTCAGGGGAACTATGGCTACACCTTC.

The chain is built from TRBV7-3 and TRBJ2-1, with 8 bases aligning to TRBD2. Germline CDR1 and CDR2: SGHTA and FQGTGA. This CDR3 contains 14 residues. J was trimmed by 3 bases and V by 2 bases; bases with no gene match: 0. The chain's CDR3 is CASSLLAGYNEQFF. CDR3 nucleotide sequence: TGTGCCAGCAGCTTACTAGCGGGCTACAATGAGCAGTTCTTC.

The chain uses TRBV27 and TRBJ2-7, with a tentative D call TRBD2 (7 bases). The CDR3 extends over 13 amino acids. The V gene's germline CDR1 is MNHEY and CDR2 SMNVEV (reference sequence). The V end was cut by 4 bases, the J end by 2 bases, with 9 bases between. CDR3 loop: CASSWGGAYEQYF. Written as DNA, the CDR3 is TGTGCCAGCAGTTGGGGGGGCGCCTACGAGCAGTACTTC.